Each of the 5 T cell receptor beta chains below was sequenced from the same sample in a study of blood T cell repertoires in COVID-19. Sequencing used immunoSEQ multiplex PCR; TCRdb keeps in-frame clones, though not all of them. The sample includes 220,000 or so clones, about 85% of them seen just once. Sequencing was done on a sample of peripheral blood. These receptors were collected from a man between 45 and 60 years old who had recovered from COVID-19.

This clone was counted once. The chain joins TRBV21-1 to TRBJ1-2; the tabulated D call, TRBD1, remains unverified against the DNA. TRBV21-1 is reported as a pseudogene. The CDR3 has 19 residues. The CDR3 is CASSKDGPGTGAPLYGYTF. The CDR3 nucleotides read TGTGCCAGCAGCAAAGACGGCCCCGGGACAGGGGCCCCTCTCTATGGCTACACCTTC.

The chain is built from TRBV7-2 and TRBJ2-1, with TRBD2 matching over 9 bases. Germline values: CDR1 SGHTA, CDR2 FQGNSA. Unmatched junction bases numbered 8, after V lost 1 base and J lost 7 bases. The CDR3 consists of 16 residues. The CDR3 DNA sequence: TGTGCCAGCAGCTTAGGTGGGCTAGCGGGAAAGAATGAGCAGTTCTTC. Translation gives CASSLGGLAGKNEQFF.

The V call is TRBV28, the J call TRBJ1-3, with D perhaps matching TRBD1 (6 bases). CDR3 length: 15 amino acids. Germline lookup yields CDR1 MDHEN and CDR2 SYDVKM. V was pared by 3 bases and J by 4 bases, with 13 bases between. CDR3 sequence: CASSFGGPRGNTIYF. DNA for the CDR3: TGTGCCAGCAGTTTCGGGGGGCCTCGGGGAAACACCATATATTTT.

The chain employs TRBV3-1 (or the pseudogene TRBV3-2) and TRBJ1-1; D unresolved. This CDR3 has 11 amino acids. Germline lookup yields CDR1 LGHDT and CDR2 YNNKEL (reference sequence). Between the trimmed V and J ends, which lost 1 base and 7 bases, there was a span of 4 bases. CDR3 sequence: CASSQVGEAFF. Written as DNA, the CDR3 is TGTGCCAGCAGCCAAGTCGGTGAAGCTTTCTTT.

This CDR3 reads CATSLGGGRTDTQYF. The CDR3 DNA is TGTGCCACCAGTCTCGGGGGGGGACGCACAGATACGCAGTATTTT. This chain joins TRBV24-1 and TRBJ2-3, with TRBD2 identical over 8 bases. The CDR3 consists of 15 residues. The germline V gene has CDR1 KGHDR and CDR2 SFDVKD. Trimming cost V 6 bases and J 1 base; bases outside gene matches: 5.